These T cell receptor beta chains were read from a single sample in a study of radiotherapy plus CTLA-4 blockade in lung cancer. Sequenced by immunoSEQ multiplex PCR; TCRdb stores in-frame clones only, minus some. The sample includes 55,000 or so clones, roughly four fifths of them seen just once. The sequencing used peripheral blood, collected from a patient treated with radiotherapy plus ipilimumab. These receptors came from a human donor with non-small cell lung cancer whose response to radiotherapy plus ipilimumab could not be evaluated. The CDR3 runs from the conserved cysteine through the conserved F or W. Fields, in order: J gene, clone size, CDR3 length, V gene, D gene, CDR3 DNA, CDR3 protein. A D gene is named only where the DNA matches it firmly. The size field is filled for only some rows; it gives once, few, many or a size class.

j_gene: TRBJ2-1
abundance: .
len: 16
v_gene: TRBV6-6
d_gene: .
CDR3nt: TGTGCCAGCAGTACGGAGTTATTAGGGGGAACCAATGAGCAGTTCTTC
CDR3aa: CASSTELLGGTNEQFF

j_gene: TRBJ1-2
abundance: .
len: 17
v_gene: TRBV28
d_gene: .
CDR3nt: TGTGCCAGCAGTTTATTTACCTTGGGACTTCGGGGCTATGGCTACACCTTC
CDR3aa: CASSLFTLGLRGYGYTF

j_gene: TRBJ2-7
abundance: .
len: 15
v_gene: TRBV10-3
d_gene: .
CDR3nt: TGTGCCATCAGTGAGTCGTGGCGGGGAAGCTACGAGCAGTACTTC
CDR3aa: CAISESWRGSYEQYF

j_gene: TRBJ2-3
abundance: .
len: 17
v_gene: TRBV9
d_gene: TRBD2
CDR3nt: TGTGCCAGCAGCGTAGGGGGACTAGCGGGAGGAGCAGATACGCAGTATTTT
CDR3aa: CASSVGGLAGGADTQYF

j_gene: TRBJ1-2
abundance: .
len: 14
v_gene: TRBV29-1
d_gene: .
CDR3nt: TGCAGCGTGGGAGGGGGACACTCCCTCGGTGGCTACACCTTC
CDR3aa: CSVGGGHSLGGYTF

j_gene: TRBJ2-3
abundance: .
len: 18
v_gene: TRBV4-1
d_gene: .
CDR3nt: TGCGCCAGCAGCCAAGATTATCGTCCGGGGGGCTTCACAGATACGCAGTATTTT
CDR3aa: CASSQDYRPGGFTDTQYF

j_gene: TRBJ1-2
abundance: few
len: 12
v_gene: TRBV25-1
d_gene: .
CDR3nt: TGTGCCAGCAGTGAGCGCAGGCAAGGCTACACCTTC
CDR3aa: CASSERRQGYTF

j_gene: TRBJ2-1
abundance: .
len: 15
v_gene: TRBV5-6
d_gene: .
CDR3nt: TGTGCCAGCAGCCGTGGAGTCCTTCCCGTTCGGGAGCAGTTCTTC
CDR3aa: CASSRGVLPVREQFF

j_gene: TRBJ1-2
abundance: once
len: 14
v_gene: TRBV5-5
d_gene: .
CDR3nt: TGTGCCAGCAGCGCGGGACCTACTAACTATGGCTACACCTTC
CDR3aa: CASSAGPTNYGYTF

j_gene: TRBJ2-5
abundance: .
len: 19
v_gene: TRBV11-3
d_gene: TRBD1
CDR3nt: TGTGCCAGCAGCCAAGGGATCGGGACAGGGGTCGTTCCACAAGAGACCCAGTACTTC
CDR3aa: CASSQGIGTGVVPQETQYF

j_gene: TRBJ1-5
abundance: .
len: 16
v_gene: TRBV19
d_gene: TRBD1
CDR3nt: TGTGCCAGTAGTCGGGGACAGGGCCATAGCAATCAGCCCCAGCATTTT
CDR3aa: CASSRGQGHSNQPQHF

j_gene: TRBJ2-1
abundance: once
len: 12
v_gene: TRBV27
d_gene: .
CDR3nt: TGTGCCAGCAGTGTACAGGGCTGGGAGCAGTTCTTC
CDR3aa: CASSVQGWEQFF

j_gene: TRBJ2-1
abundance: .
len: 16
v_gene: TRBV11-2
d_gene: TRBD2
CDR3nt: TGTGCCAGCAGGCCCCTTCTAGCGGGAGGGCCGGATGAGCAGTTCTTC
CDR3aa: CASRPLLAGGPDEQFF

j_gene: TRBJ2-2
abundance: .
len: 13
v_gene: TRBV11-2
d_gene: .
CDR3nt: TGTGCCAGCAGCACTGAGGTCTCCGGGGAGCTGTTTTTT
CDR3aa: CASSTEVSGELFF

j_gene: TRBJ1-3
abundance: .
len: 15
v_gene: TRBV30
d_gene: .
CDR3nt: TGTGCCTGGAGTGTATTAGGGAGCTCTGGAAACACCATATATTTT
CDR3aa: CAWSVLGSSGNTIYF

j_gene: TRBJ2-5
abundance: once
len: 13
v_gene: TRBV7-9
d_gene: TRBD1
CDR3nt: TGTGCCAGCAGCTCCAGGGGGCCAGAGACCCAGTACTTC
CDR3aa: CASSSRGPETQYF

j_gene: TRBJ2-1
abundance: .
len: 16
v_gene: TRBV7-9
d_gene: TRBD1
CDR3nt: TGTGCCAGCAGCTTAGACAGGGGAGTTGCCTACAATGAGCAGTTCTTC
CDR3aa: CASSLDRGVAYNEQFF

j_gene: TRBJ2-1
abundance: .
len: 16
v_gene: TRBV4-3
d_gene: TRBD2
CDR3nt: TGCGCCAGCAGCCAAGATCGGCGGGAGGCTACAGTTGAGCAGTTCTTC
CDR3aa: CASSQDRREATVEQFF

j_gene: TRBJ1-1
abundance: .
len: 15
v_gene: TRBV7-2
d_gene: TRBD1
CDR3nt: TGTGCCAGCAGACGTTTTACAGGGGGCTACACTGAAGCTTTCTTT
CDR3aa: CASRRFTGGYTEAFF

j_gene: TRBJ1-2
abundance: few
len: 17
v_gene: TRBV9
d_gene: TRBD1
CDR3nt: TGTGCCAGCAGCCCTCGGACAGGGAGGAACTCGGTCGGTGGCTACACCTTC
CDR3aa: CASSPRTGRNSVGGYTF

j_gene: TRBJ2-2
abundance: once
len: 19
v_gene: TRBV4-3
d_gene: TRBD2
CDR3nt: TGCGCCAGCAGCCAAGAGTCGCCTAGCGGGAACCCTAGAGCCGGGGAGCTGTTTTTT
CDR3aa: CASSQESPSGNPRAGELFF

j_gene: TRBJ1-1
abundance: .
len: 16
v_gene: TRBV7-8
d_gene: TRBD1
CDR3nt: TGTGCCAGCAGCAGATCGACAGGGGGAGGGAACACTGAAGCTTTCTTT
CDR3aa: CASSRSTGGGNTEAFF

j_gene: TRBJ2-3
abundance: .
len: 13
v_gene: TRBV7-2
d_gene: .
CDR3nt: TGTGCCAGCAGTCCTAGCAGCCCCCATACGCAGTATTTT
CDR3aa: CASSPSSPHTQYF

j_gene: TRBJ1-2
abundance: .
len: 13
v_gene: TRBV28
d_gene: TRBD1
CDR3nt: TGTGCCAGCAGTTCATCAGGGGGCTATGGCTACACCTTC
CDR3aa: CASSSSGGYGYTF

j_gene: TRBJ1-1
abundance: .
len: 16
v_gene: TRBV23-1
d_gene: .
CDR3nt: TGCGCCAGCGTAAACAGGGTTGAGAATCTGAACACTGAAGCTTTCTTT
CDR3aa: CASVNRVENLNTEAFF

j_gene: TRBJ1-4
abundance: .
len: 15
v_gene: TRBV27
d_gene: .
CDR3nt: TGTGCCAGCAGTTTAGCGGAAAAGCTAGGTGAAAAACTGTTTTTT
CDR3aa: CASSLAEKLGEKLFF

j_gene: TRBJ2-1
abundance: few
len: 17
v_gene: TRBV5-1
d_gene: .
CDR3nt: TGCGCCAGCAGCTTATATGGGCCCGGGGAACTACTCAATGAGCAGTTCTTC
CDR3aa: CASSLYGPGELLNEQFF